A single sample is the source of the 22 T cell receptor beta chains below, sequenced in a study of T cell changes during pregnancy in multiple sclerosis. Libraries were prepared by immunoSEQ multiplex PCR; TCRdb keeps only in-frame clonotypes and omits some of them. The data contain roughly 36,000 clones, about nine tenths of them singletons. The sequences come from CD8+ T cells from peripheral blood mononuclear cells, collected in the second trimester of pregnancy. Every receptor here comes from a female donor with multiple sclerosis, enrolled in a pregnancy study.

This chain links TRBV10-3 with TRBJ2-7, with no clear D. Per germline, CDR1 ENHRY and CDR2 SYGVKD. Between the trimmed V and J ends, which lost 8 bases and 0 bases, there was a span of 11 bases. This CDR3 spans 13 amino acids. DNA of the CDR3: TGTGCCATCCAATCCGACAACTCCTACGAGCAGTACTTC. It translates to CAIQSDNSYEQYF.

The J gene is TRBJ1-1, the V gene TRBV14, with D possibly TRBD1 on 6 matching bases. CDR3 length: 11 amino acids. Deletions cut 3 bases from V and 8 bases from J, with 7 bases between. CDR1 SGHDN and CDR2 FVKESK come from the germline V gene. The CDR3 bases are TGTGCCAGCAGCCATGGACAGGAAGCTTTCTTT. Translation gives CASSHGQEAFF.

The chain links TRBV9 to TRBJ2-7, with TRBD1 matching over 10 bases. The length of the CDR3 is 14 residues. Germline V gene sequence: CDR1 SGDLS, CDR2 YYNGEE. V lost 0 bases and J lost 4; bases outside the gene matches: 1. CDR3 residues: CASSVGDRGYEQYF. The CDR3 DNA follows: TGTGCCAGCAGCGTAGGGGACAGGGGATACGAGCAGTACTTC.

Written as DNA, the CDR3 is TGTGCCAGTAGTAATAGTCGGGGAACTGAAGCTTTCTTT. Its translation: CASSNSRGTEAFF. The chain recombines TRBV19 with TRBJ1-1; D remains unclear. V lost 4 bases and J lost 5, with 11 bases in between. Germline V lookup: CDR1 LNHDA, CDR2 SQIVND (reference sequence). This CDR3 is built from 13 residues.

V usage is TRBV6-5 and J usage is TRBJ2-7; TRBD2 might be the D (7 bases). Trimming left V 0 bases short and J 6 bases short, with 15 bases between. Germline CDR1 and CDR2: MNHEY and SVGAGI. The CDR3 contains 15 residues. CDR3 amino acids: CASSYSIGGRREQYF. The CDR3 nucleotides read TGTGCCAGCAGTTACTCCATCGGGGGGCGCCGCGAGCAGTACTTC.

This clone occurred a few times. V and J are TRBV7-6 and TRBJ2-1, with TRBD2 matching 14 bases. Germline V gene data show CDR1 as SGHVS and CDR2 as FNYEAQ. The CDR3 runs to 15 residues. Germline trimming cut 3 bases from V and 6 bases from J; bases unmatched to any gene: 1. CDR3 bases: TGTGCCAGCAGCTTGACTAGCGGGAGGGCCAATGAGCAGTTCTTC. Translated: CASSLTSGRANEQFF.

CDR3 protein: CASSYSQGSYNSPLHF. Here the CDR3 DNA reads TGTGCCAGCAGTTACTCGCAGGGATCGTATAATTCACCCCTCCACTTT. The chain links TRBV6-5 to TRBJ1-6; the D gene is possibly TRBD1 (5 bases). V lost 0 bases to trimming and J lost 4 bases, with 10 bases between them. The CDR3 runs 16 residues. Germline assignment: CDR1 MNHEY and CDR2 SVGAGI.

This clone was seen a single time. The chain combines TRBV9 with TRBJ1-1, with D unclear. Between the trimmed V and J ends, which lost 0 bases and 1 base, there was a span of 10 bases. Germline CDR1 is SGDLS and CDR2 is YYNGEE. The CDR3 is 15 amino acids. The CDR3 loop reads CASSVGIEENTEAFF. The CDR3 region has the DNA TGTGCCAGCAGCGTAGGAATAGAGGAGAACACTGAAGCTTTCTTT.

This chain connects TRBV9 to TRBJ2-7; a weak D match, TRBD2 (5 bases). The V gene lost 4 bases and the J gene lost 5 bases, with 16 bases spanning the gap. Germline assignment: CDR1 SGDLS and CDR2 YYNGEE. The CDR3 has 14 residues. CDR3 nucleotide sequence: TGTGCCAGCAGCCCCCCGGGGAATCCGAACGAGCAGTACTTC. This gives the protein CASSPPGNPNEQYF.

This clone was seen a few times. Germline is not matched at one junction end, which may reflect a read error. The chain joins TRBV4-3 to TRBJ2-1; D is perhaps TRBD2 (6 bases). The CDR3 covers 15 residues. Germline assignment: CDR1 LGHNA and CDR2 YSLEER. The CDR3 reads CASSQDLERRGAAVF. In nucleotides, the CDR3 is TGCGCCAGCAGCCAAGATCTGGAGCGGCGGGGCGCGGCGGTCTTC.

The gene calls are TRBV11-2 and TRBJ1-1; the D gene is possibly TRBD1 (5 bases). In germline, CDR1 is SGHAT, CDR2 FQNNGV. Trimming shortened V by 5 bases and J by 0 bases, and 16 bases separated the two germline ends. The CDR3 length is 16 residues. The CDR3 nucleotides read TGTGCCAGCAGCCCGCGAGAAGGGGCAATGAACACTGAAGCTTTCTTT. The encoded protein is CASSPREGAMNTEAFF.

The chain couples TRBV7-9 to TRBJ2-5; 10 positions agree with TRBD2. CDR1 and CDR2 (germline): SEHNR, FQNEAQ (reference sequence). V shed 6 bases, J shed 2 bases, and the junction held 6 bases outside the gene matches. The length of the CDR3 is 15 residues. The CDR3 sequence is CASRRGLAEQETQYF. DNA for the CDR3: TGTGCCAGCAGACGAGGACTAGCGGAACAAGAGACCCAGTACTTC. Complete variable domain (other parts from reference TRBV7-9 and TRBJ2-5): DTGVSQNPRHKITKRGQNVTFRCDPISEHNRLYWYRQTLGQGPEFLTYFQNEAQLEKSRLLSDRFSAERPKGSFSTLEIQRTEQGDSAMYLCASRRGLAEQETQYFGPGTRLLVL.

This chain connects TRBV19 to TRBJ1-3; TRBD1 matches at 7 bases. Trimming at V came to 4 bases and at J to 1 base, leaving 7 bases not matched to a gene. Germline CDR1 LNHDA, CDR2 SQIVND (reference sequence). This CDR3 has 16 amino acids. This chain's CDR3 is CASSNPRTGSGNTIYF. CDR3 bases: TGTGCCAGTAGTAACCCAAGGACAGGATCTGGAAACACCATATATTTT.

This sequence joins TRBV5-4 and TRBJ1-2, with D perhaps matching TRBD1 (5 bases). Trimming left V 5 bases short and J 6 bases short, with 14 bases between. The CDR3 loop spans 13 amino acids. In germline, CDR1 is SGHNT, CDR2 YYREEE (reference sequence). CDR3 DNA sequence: TGTGCCAGCAGTCTGGGGAGGGGCGATGGCTACACCTTC. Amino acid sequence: CASSLGRGDGYTF.

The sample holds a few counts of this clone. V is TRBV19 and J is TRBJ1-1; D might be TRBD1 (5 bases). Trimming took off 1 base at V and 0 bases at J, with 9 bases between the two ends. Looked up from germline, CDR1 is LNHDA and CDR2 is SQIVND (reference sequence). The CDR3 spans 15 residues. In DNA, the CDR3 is TGTGCCAGTAGTATAGTAGGGGCTATGAACACTGAAGCTTTCTTT. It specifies CASSIVGAMNTEAFF.

The CDR3, as DNA: TGTGCCACCGCACAGGGGCCCAATGAGCAGTTCTTC. Protein sequence: CATAQGPNEQFF. The rearrangement joins TRBV19 to TRBJ2-1; the match to TRBD1 covers 7 bases. The germline V gene encodes CDR1 LNHDA and CDR2 SQIVND (reference sequence). The J segment lost 6 bases and the V segment lost 10 bases, leaving 6 bases of the junction unmatched. The CDR3 consists of 12 residues. The full variable domain, rest sourced from reference TRBV19 and TRBJ2-1, is DGGITQSPKYLFRKEGQNVTLSCEQNLNHDAMYWYRQDPGQGLRLIYYSQIVNDFQKGDIAEGYSVSREKKESFPLTVTSAQKNPTAFYLCATAQGPNEQFFGPGTRLTVL.

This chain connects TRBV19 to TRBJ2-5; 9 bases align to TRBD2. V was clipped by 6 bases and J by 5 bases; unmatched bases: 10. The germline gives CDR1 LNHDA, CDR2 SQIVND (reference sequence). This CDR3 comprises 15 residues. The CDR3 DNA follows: TGTGCCAGTAGGGGGCTAGCGGGGCCTCAGGAGACCCAGTACTTC. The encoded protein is CASRGLAGPQETQYF.

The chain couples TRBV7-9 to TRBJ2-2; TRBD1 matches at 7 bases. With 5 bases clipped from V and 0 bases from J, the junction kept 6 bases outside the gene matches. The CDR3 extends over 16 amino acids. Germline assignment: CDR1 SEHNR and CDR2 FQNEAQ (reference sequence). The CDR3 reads CASSTTGIANTGELFF. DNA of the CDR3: TGTGCCAGCAGCACGACAGGGATCGCGAACACCGGGGAGCTGTTTTTT.

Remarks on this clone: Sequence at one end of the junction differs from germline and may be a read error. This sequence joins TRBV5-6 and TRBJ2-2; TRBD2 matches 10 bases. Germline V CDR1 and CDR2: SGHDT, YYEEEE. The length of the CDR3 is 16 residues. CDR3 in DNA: TGTGCCGGCAGCTTGGATCTAGCGGGAGAAACCGGGGAGCTGTTTTTT. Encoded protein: CAGSLDLAGETGELFF.

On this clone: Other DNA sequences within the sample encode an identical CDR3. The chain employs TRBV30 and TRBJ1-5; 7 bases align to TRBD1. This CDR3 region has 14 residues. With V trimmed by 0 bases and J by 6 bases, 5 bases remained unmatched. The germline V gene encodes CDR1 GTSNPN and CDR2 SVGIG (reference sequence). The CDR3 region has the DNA TGTGCCTGGAGTGTAGGGCAGGGGGGTCAGCCCCAGCATTTT. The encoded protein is CAWSVGQGGQPQHF.

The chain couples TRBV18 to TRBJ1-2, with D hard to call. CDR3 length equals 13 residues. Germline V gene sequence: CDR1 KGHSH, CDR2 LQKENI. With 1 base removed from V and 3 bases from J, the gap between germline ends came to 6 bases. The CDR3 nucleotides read TGTGCCAGCTCACCACGACTGCACTATGGCTACACCTTC. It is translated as CASSPRLHYGYTF. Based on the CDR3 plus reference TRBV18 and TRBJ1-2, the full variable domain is NAGVMQNPRHLVRRRGQEARLRCSPMKGHSHVYWYRQLPEEGLKFMVYLQKENIIDESGMPKERFSAEFPKEGPSILRIQQVVRGDSAAYFCASSPRLHYGYTFGSGTRLTVV.

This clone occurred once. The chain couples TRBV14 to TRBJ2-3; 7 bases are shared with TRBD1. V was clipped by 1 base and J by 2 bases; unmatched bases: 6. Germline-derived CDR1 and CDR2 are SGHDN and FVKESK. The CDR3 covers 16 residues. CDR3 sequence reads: CASSQVRDSLTDTQYF. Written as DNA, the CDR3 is TGTGCCAGCAGCCAAGTGAGGGACAGTCTCACAGATACGCAGTATTTT.